These T cell receptor beta chains were read from a single sample in a study of regulatory and conventional T cells in RAG deficiency. Here immunoSEQ multiplex PCR was the method, and the copy in TCRdb shows in-frame clones only, minus some. This sample has around 29,000 clones; roughly 96% occur once, and the top ten carry approximately 0.17%. These data also formed part of another study, on regulatory T cells.

The material sequenced was CD25- CD4+ T cells sorted from blood. These receptors came from a human donor in good health. Both conserved end residues are part of each CDR3. A D gene is named only where the DNA matches it firmly. Clone size is stated in some rows and not others, as once, few, many or a class when expanded.

TGCGCCAGCAGCTTAGGCGGGGGGCCGAGGGAGACCCAGTACTTC	CASSLGGGPRETQYF	once	TRBD2	TRBJ2-5	TRBV5-1	15
TGTGCCAGCAGTGAAGAAAGGGACAGGGGGAGCGAGCAGTACTTC	CASSEERDRGSEQYF	.	TRBD1	TRBJ2-7	TRBV2	15
TGTGCCAGCAGCCCACAGGTTAACTATGGCTACACCTTC	CASSPQVNYGYTF	.	.	TRBJ1-2	TRBV28	13
TGTGCCAGCAGTCGGACAGGGGGCGCCGGGGCCAAAAACATTCAGTACTTC	CASSRTGGAGAKNIQYF	once	TRBD1	TRBJ2-4	TRBV2	17
TGTGCCAGCAGCCCGTCGACTAGCGGGGTATCGGGGGAGCAGTACTTC	CASSPSTSGVSGEQYF	.	TRBD2	TRBJ2-7	TRBV9	16
TGTGCCAGCAGTTCCCCCGGGTTAGGCACTGAAGCTTTCTTT	CASSSPGLGTEAFF	.	.	TRBJ1-1	TRBV6-5	14
TGTGCCTGGAGTACCACCCCGGGACAGGGAAGGTCCTCCTCTGGGGCCAACGTCCTGACTTTC	CAWSTTPGQGRSSSGANVLTF	.	TRBD1	TRBJ2-6	TRBV30	21
TGTGCCAGCAGCCGTGGGGCGGGGGACCTCACAGATACGCAGTATTTT	CASSRGAGDLTDTQYF	.	TRBD2	TRBJ2-3	TRBV11-2	16
TGTGCCAGCAGCCGAACGACAGGGGCCTACGAGCAGTACTTC	CASSRTTGAYEQYF	.	TRBD1	TRBJ2-7	TRBV7-9	14
TGTGCCAGCAGCCCCCCGGGAGCCTGGGGGGATACGCAGTATTTT	CASSPPGAWGDTQYF	.	.	TRBJ2-3	TRBV5-4	15
TGTGCCAGCTCTCGGCAGGGGACGTTAGCTAATGAAAAACTGTTTTTT	CASSRQGTLANEKLFF	once	.	TRBJ1-4	TRBV7-6	16
TGTGCCAGCAGCCAGGGAGGGGCTAGCGGGGGGCTAGCCAAAAACATTCAGTACTTC	CASSQGGASGGLAKNIQYF	.	TRBD2	TRBJ2-4	TRBV4-2	19
TGTGCCAGCAGCTTAGGTTCCGTAATGAGTTCTAACTATGGCTACACCTTC	CASSLGSVMSSNYGYTF	.	.	TRBJ1-2	TRBV7-8	17
TGTGCCAGCAGCCAAAGAGACAGTAGAAACACCATATATTTT	CASSQRDSRNTIYF	once	.	TRBJ1-3	TRBV4-2	14
TGTGCCAGCAGCTTAGGGGGACAGGTTTACCCTTACGAGCAGTACTTC	CASSLGGQVYPYEQYF	.	TRBD1	TRBJ2-7	TRBV13	16
TGTGCCAGTGGGTTCATCGGATCGGGATATGGCTACACCTTC	CASGFIGSGYGYTF	.	.	TRBJ1-2	TRBV19	14
TGTGCCAGCGCACGAGGGGGTGGCTACACCTTC	CASARGGGYTF	.	.	TRBJ1-2	TRBV6-5	11
TGTGCCAGTAGTAGTGACAGGGGAGACTATGGCTACACCTTC	CASSSDRGDYGYTF	once	TRBD1	TRBJ1-2	TRBV19	14
TGTGCCAGCAGTTCGGCCAGGGACTCCTATAATTCACCCCTCCACTTT	CASSSARDSYNSPLHF	.	.	TRBJ1-6	TRBV27	16
TGCGCCAGCAGCTTTGACAGCTATAATTCACCCCTCCACTTT	CASSFDSYNSPLHF	.	.	TRBJ1-6	TRBV5-1	14
TGTGCCATCAGTGTGGAGACGGGGGGGCCTTTAGGGACCCAGTACTTC	CAISVETGGPLGTQYF	.	TRBD2	TRBJ2-5	TRBV10-3	16
TGTGCCAGCCAACCCACCGCGCATACAGATACGCAGTATTTT	CASQPTAHTDTQYF	.	.	TRBJ2-3	TRBV5-4	14
TGTGCCAGCAGCCGACACGGGGGACAGCAAGAGACCCAGTACTTC	CASSRHGGQQETQYF	.	.	TRBJ2-5	TRBV7-9	15
TGTGCCAGCAGCTCCAACCACAGGGGGCGAACCGAGCAGTACTTC	CASSSNHRGRTEQYF	once	TRBD1	TRBJ2-7	TRBV5-4	15
TGTGCCAGCAGCCCGTTCAGGGGAAGAACAGATACGCAGTATTTT	CASSPFRGRTDTQYF	.	.	TRBJ2-3	TRBV11-2	15
TGTGCCAGCAGGGTTGCCCAAGGGGGCACCGGGGAGCTGTTTTTT	CASRVAQGGTGELFF	.	.	TRBJ2-2	TRBV6-5	15
TGTGCCAGCAGCCCTCGGAGAACAGGGAGAACTTTAAACATTCAGTACTTC	CASSPRRTGRTLNIQYF	.	.	TRBJ2-4	TRBV14	17
TGTGCCAGCAGCTCTGGTCCCACGGGTCAGCCCCAGCATTTT	CASSSGPTGQPQHF	.	.	TRBJ1-5	TRBV7-6	14
TGTGCCAGCAGCTTAGAGGGGGCAGGGAGCGGCTACACCTTC	CASSLEGAGSGYTF	.	TRBD1	TRBJ1-2	TRBV7-9	14
TGTGCCAGCAGTGGACAGGGCGATCAGCCCCAGCATTTT	CASSGQGDQPQHF	.	TRBD1	TRBJ1-5	TRBV6-1	13
TGTGCCAGCAGACAGGGTGGGACGGGCAATCAGCCCCAGCATTTT	CASRQGGTGNQPQHF	.	.	TRBJ1-5	TRBV2	15
TGTGCCAGCAGTGGTTCGGGACAGGAAAAACTGTTTTTT	CASSGSGQEKLFF	.	TRBD1	TRBJ1-4	TRBV6-6	13
TGCGCCAGCAGTCCCGGGGACTTCTATGGCTACACCTTC	CASSPGDFYGYTF	.	.	TRBJ1-2	TRBV5-1	13